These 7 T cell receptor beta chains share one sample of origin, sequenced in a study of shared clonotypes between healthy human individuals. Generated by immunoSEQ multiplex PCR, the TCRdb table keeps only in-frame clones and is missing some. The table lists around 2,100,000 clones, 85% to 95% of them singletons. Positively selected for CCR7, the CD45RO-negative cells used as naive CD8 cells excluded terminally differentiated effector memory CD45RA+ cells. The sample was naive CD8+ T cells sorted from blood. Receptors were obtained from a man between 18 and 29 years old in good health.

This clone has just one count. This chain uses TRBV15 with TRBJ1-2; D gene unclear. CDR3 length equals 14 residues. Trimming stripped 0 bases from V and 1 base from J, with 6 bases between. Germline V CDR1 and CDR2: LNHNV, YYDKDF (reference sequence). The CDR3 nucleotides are TGTGCCACCAGCAGAGATGACGGTAACTATGGCTACACCTTC. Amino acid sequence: CATSRDDGNYGYTF.

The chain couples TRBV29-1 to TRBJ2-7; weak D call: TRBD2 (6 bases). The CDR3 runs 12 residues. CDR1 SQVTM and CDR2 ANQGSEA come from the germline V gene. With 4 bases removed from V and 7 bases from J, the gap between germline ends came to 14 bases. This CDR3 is CSVAGGAREQYF. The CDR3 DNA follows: TGCAGCGTTGCCGGAGGGGCTCGGGAGCAGTACTTC.

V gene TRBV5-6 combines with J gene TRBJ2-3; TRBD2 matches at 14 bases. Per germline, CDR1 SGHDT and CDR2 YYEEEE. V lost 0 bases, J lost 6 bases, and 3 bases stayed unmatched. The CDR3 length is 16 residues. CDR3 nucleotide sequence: TGTGCCAGCAGCTTGGGACTAGCGGGGGGGCAGGATACGCAGTATTTT. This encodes CASSLGLAGGQDTQYF.

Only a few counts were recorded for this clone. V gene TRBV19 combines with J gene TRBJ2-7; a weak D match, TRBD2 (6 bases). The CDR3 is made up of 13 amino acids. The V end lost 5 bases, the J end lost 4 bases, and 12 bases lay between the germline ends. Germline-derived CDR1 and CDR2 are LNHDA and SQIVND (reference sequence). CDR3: CASSWSEGYEQYF. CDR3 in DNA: TGTGCCAGTAGTTGGTCGGAGGGATACGAGCAGTACTTC.

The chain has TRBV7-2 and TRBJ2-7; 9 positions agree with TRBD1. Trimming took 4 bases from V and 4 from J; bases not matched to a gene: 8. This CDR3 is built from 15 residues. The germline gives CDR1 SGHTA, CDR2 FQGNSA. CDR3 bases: TGTGCCAGCAGCTGGAGGGGACAGGGCATTTACGAGCAGTACTTC. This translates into CASSWRGQGIYEQYF.

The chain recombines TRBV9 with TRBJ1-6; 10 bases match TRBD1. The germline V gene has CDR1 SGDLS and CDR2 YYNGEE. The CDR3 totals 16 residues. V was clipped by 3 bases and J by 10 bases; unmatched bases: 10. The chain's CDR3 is CASSASGTGASSPLHF. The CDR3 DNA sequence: TGTGCCAGCAGCGCATCCGGGACAGGGGCCAGCTCACCCCTCCACTTT.

CDR3 DNA: TGTGCCAGCAGCTTGGGGACAGGGGGCTTGACCGGGGAGCTGTTTTTT. Encoded protein: CASSLGTGGLTGELFF. The J gene is TRBJ2-2, the V gene TRBV7-3, with 12 bases aligning to TRBD1. The germline V gene has CDR1 SGHTA and CDR2 FQGTGA. This CDR3 comprises 16 residues. Trimming cost V 3 bases and J 5 bases; bases outside gene matches: 4.